This T cell receptor (beta chain) was documented in a study of OX40 agonist ivuxolimab in advanced cancers. Overall study: Among those enrolled, mean age was 60 years (range about 23 to 90) and 82.7% were male.

V dropped 4 bases and J dropped 13 bases, with 12 bases sitting between them. The CDR3 loop spans 11 amino acids. CDR1 and CDR2 (germline): MNHEY, SVGAGI. The data were produced by immunoSEQ multiplex PCR, yet TCRdb's version contains in-frame clones alone and is incomplete. Of 80,000 or so clones listed, 75% to 90% are singletons. The sample in question was CD4+ or CD8+ T cells sorted from blood, obtained in a trial of the OX40 agonist ivuxolimab. V and J are TRBV6-5 and TRBJ2-3; D remains unclear. This sequence originates from an adult with an advanced solid tumor such as melanoma, head and neck, liver or kidney cancer. The chain's CDR3 is CASSSPGREYF. CDR3 in DNA: TGTGCCAGCAGTTCACCGGGTAGGGAGTATTTT.